Listed below are T cell receptor beta chains from one sample, sequenced in a study of beta chain features in type 1 diabetes. TCRdb keeps only in-frame clones here, not all; method: immunoSEQ multiplex PCR. Seen here are roughly 100,000 clones, approximately 30% observed once, and the top ten hold more than 0.5%. The sample taken for sequencing was central memory CD4+ T cells from blood. These receptors were taken from a woman between 18 and 30 years old with type 1 diabetes. CDR3s include the opening cysteine and the closing phenylalanine or tryptophan. A D gene is named only where the DNA matches it firmly. Rows give clone size only sometimes, using once, few, many, or a class for an expanded clone.

v_call: TRBV30; j_call: TRBJ1-2; d_call: TRBD1; clone_size: few; cdr3_aa: CAWSLQGPNYGYTF; cdr3_nt: TGTGCCTGGAGTCTACAGGGGCCCAACTATGGCTACACCTTC
v_call: TRBV30; j_call: TRBJ2-5; d_call: TRBD2; clone_size: few; cdr3_aa: CAAREGSQETQYF; cdr3_nt: TGTGCCGCCAGGGAGGGAAGCCAAGAGACCCAGTACTTC
v_call: TRBV4-3; j_call: TRBJ1-1; d_call: .; clone_size: few; cdr3_aa: CASSQEAWGDTEAFF; cdr3_nt: TGCGCCAGCAGCCAAGAGGCGTGGGGGGACACTGAAGCTTTCTTT
v_call: TRBV9; j_call: TRBJ2-7; d_call: .; clone_size: few; cdr3_aa: CASSEGRRPGEQYF; cdr3_nt: TGTGCCAGCAGCGAGGGGAGGCGGCCGGGGGAGCAGTACTTC
v_call: TRBV19; j_call: TRBJ2-3; d_call: .; clone_size: .; cdr3_aa: CASSTDGWDTQYF; cdr3_nt: TGTGCCAGTAGTACCGACGGGTGGGATACGCAGTATTTT
v_call: TRBV7-2; j_call: TRBJ2-1; d_call: TRBD2; clone_size: few; cdr3_aa: CASSPSGVGQFF; cdr3_nt: TGTGCCAGCAGCCCTAGCGGGGTGGGGCAGTTCTTC
v_call: TRBV30; j_call: TRBJ1-4; d_call: .; clone_size: few; cdr3_aa: CAWSVEARKLFF; cdr3_nt: TGTGCCTGGAGTGTTGAGGCCAGAAAACTGTTTTTT
v_call: TRBV11-2; j_call: TRBJ2-1; d_call: TRBD1; clone_size: few; cdr3_aa: CASSLGQHNEQFF; cdr3_nt: TGTGCCAGCAGCTTGGGACAGCACAATGAGCAGTTCTTC
v_call: TRBV9; j_call: TRBJ1-2; d_call: .; clone_size: .; cdr3_aa: CASSVEDNRYGYTF; cdr3_nt: TGTGCCAGCAGCGTAGAAGACAATCGTTATGGCTACACCTTC
v_call: TRBV2; j_call: TRBJ1-5; d_call: TRBD1; clone_size: .; cdr3_aa: CASSRLGQGADQPQHF; cdr3_nt: TGTGCCAGCAGTCGGTTAGGACAGGGGGCGGATCAGCCCCAGCATTTT
v_call: TRBV11-3; j_call: TRBJ2-7; d_call: TRBD2; clone_size: few; cdr3_aa: CASAGGESYEQYF; cdr3_nt: TGTGCCAGCGCGGGAGGAGAATCCTACGAGCAGTACTTC
v_call: TRBV28; j_call: TRBJ1-4; d_call: TRBD1; clone_size: few; cdr3_aa: CASSSPRDRVEKLFF; cdr3_nt: TGTGCCAGCAGTTCCCCTCGGGACAGGGTGGAAAAACTGTTTTTT
v_call: TRBV7-8; j_call: TRBJ1-2; d_call: .; clone_size: .; cdr3_aa: CASSLGGGDYGYTF; cdr3_nt: TGTGCCAGCAGCTTAGGCGGGGGGGACTATGGCTACACCTTC
v_call: TRBV5-1; j_call: TRBJ2-2; d_call: TRBD2; clone_size: .; cdr3_aa: CASSLVAGGITGELFF; cdr3_nt: TGCGCCAGCAGCTTGGTGGCGGGAGGGATCACCGGGGAGCTGTTTTTT
v_call: TRBV4-1; j_call: TRBJ2-3; d_call: TRBD2; clone_size: few; cdr3_aa: CASSPSGLAGGGTDTQYF; cdr3_nt: TGCGCCAGCAGCCCCTCGGGACTAGCGGGAGGAGGCACAGATACGCAGTATTTT
v_call: TRBV11-2; j_call: TRBJ2-7; d_call: TRBD1; clone_size: few; cdr3_aa: CASSFDRGYEQYF; cdr3_nt: TGTGCCAGCAGCTTTGACAGGGGCTACGAGCAGTACTTC
v_call: TRBV7-9; j_call: TRBJ2-2; d_call: TRBD2; clone_size: .; cdr3_aa: CASSLTGTSLTGELFF; cdr3_nt: TGTGCCAGCAGCTTGACCGGGACTAGCTTAACCGGGGAGCTGTTTTTT
v_call: TRBV9; j_call: TRBJ2-2; d_call: TRBD1; clone_size: .; cdr3_aa: CASTPRDRNTGELFF; cdr3_nt: TGTGCCAGCACCCCACGGGACAGGAACACCGGGGAGCTGTTTTTT
v_call: TRBV2; j_call: TRBJ2-1; d_call: .; clone_size: .; cdr3_aa: CASSEPGATYNEQFF; cdr3_nt: TGTGCCAGCAGTGAGCCGGGAGCTACCTACAATGAGCAGTTCTTC
v_call: TRBV5-1; j_call: TRBJ1-4; d_call: .; clone_size: once; cdr3_aa: CASSLAPAATNEKLFF; cdr3_nt: TGCGCCAGCAGCTTGGCGCCCGCAGCAACTAATGAAAAACTGTTTTTT
v_call: TRBV27; j_call: TRBJ1-1; d_call: TRBD1; clone_size: .; cdr3_aa: CASSPAGQGWFNTEAFF; cdr3_nt: TGTGCCAGCAGCCCCGCGGGACAGGGTTGGTTTAACACTGAAGCTTTCTTT
v_call: TRBV21-1; j_call: TRBJ2-3; d_call: .; clone_size: .; cdr3_aa: CASSKAGLAETDTQYF; cdr3_nt: TGTGCCAGCAGCAAAGCTGGACTAGCAGAGACAGATACGCAGTATTTT
v_call: TRBV19; j_call: TRBJ2-2; d_call: TRBD1; clone_size: few; cdr3_aa: CASRFGRGIRTGELFF; cdr3_nt: TGTGCCAGTAGGTTTGGCAGGGGGATCAGGACCGGGGAGCTGTTTTTT
v_call: TRBV10-3; j_call: TRBJ1-4; d_call: TRBD1; clone_size: few; cdr3_aa: CAISERGGREKLFF; cdr3_nt: TGTGCCATCAGTGAACGAGGGGGCCGGGAAAAACTGTTTTTT
v_call: TRBV4-3; j_call: TRBJ2-3; d_call: .; clone_size: .; cdr3_aa: CASSQGQSTDTQYF; cdr3_nt: TGCGCCAGCAGCCAAGGACAGAGTACAGATACGCAGTATTTT
v_call: TRBV7-2; j_call: TRBJ2-5; d_call: TRBD2; clone_size: .; cdr3_aa: CASSLMGSGYQETQYF; cdr3_nt: TGTGCCAGCAGCTTAATGGGTAGCGGGTACCAAGAGACCCAGTACTTC
v_call: TRBV2; j_call: TRBJ2-1; d_call: .; clone_size: .; cdr3_aa: CASSEDGEQFF; cdr3_nt: TGTGCCAGCAGTGAAGACGGTGAGCAGTTCTTC
v_call: TRBV15; j_call: TRBJ2-7; d_call: .; clone_size: .; cdr3_aa: CATSSYRDQIYEQYF; cdr3_nt: TGTGCCACCAGCAGTTACAGGGATCAGATCTACGAGCAGTACTTC
v_call: TRBV9; j_call: TRBJ2-2; d_call: .; clone_size: .; cdr3_aa: CASSAGFGYSANTGELFF; cdr3_nt: TGTGCCAGCAGCGCCGGGTTCGGATACTCCGCGAACACCGGGGAGCTGTTTTTT
v_call: TRBV27; j_call: TRBJ2-7; d_call: .; clone_size: .; cdr3_aa: CASSYTGRSYEQYF; cdr3_nt: TGTGCCAGCAGTTATACGGGAAGATCCTACGAGCAGTACTTC
v_call: TRBV7-2; j_call: TRBJ2-2; d_call: TRBD1; clone_size: few; cdr3_aa: CATFTPGQGNTGELFF; cdr3_nt: TGTGCCACCTTTACTCCGGGACAGGGGAACACCGGGGAGCTGTTTTTT
v_call: TRBV5-4; j_call: TRBJ2-3; d_call: TRBD2; clone_size: .; cdr3_aa: CASSPSSGRVTDTQYF; cdr3_nt: TGTGCCAGCAGCCCATCTAGCGGGAGAGTCACAGATACGCAGTATTTT